This is a list of T cell receptor beta chains from one sample in a study of cytomegalovirus exposure and HLA in healthy donors. Libraries were prepared by immunoSEQ multiplex PCR; TCRdb keeps only in-frame clonotypes and omits some of them. The sample has some 120,000 clones, around three quarters seen once. The source material was PBMCs. The source of these receptors is a woman younger than 30 in good health and CMV-seropositive. Each CDR3 is given with its conserved first and last residue. A D gene is named only where the DNA matches it firmly. The size entry is marked missing in some rows and otherwise reads once, few, many or a size class.

TRBD1	once	TRBV6-5	TRBJ2-1	CASRRGQGIYNEQFF	TGTGCCAGCAGGCGGGGACAGGGGATCTACAATGAGCAGTTCTTC
NA	few	TRBV2	TRBJ2-7	CASGKRLTSYEQYF	TGTGCCAGCGGTAAGCGGCTGACCTCCTACGAGCAGTACTTC
TRBD1	NA	TRBV27	TRBJ2-5	CASSWTGVETQYF	TGTGCCAGCAGTTGGACAGGGGTGGAGACCCAGTACTTC
TRBD1	NA	TRBV27	TRBJ2-5	CASTAQGAGETQYF	TGTGCCAGCACCGCGCAGGGGGCAGGAGAGACCCAGTACTTC
NA	NA	TRBV11-2	TRBJ2-6	CASSLDMRAGANVLTF	TGTGCCAGCAGCTTAGATATGCGTGCTGGGGCCAACGTCCTGACTTTC
TRBD1	once	TRBV6-1	TRBJ1-1	CASRMTGSRTEAFF	TGTGCCAGCAGGATGACAGGGTCGAGAACTGAAGCTTTCTTT
TRBD2	NA	TRBV28	TRBJ2-5	CASSLLAGARETQYF	TGTGCCAGCAGTTTACTAGCGGGAGCGAGGGAGACCCAGTACTTC
NA	NA	TRBV7-7	TRBJ2-2	CASSSRPLANTGELFF	TGTGCTAGCAGCTCTAGACCGCTCGCGAACACCGGGGAGCTGTTTTTT
NA	NA	TRBV27	TRBJ1-2	CASSLTGFNYGYTF	TGTGCCAGCAGTCTCACAGGGTTCAACTATGGCTACACCTTC
NA	NA	TRBV30	TRBJ1-1	CAWSVGSSSGTEAFF	TGTGCCTGGAGTGTAGGGAGCTCCTCGGGAACTGAAGCTTTCTTT
NA	NA	TRBV7-3	TRBJ2-2	CASSLTGGAGELFF	TGTGCCAGCAGCCTCACAGGGGGGGCCGGGGAGCTGTTTTTT
NA	NA	TRBV7-3	TRBJ2-5	CASSLNGRTPQETQYF	TGTGCCAGCAGCTTAAATGGGAGGACACCACAAGAGACCCAGTACTTC
TRBD2	NA	TRBV19	TRBJ2-3	CASRPGARETLGLITDTQYF	TGTGCCAGTAGGCCCGGGGCGCGGGAGACCCTGGGGCTCATCACAGATACGCAGTATTTT
TRBD1	few	TRBV9	TRBJ2-7	CASSVGGQGSRGQYF	TGTGCCAGCAGCGTAGGGGGACAGGGAAGTCGCGGGCAGTACTTC
TRBD1	NA	TRBV5-1	TRBJ2-7	CASSHGTGSTYEQYF	TGCGCCAGCAGCCACGGGACAGGGTCCACCTACGAGCAGTACTTC
TRBD2	NA	TRBV11-3	TRBJ2-3	CASGLAGGDTQYF	TGTGCCAGCGGACTAGCGGGAGGCGATACGCAGTATTTT
TRBD2	NA	TRBV6-5	TRBJ2-7	CASSRGTTKTYEQYF	TGTGCCAGCAGCCGCGGGACTACTAAGACCTACGAGCAGTACTTC
NA	NA	TRBV19	TRBJ2-6	CATAQRGRGTAGANVLTF	TGTGCCACCGCACAACGAGGGAGGGGGACGGCTGGGGCCAACGTCCTGACTTTC
NA	NA	TRBV27	TRBJ2-1	CASKGEDFYNEQFF	TGTGCCAGCAAAGGGGAGGACTTTTACAATGAGCAGTTCTTC